The T cell receptor beta chain under discussion was sequenced for a study of shared clonotypes between healthy human individuals. The CDR3 covers 14 residues. Looked up from germline, CDR1 is KGHSH and CDR2 is LQKENI. Trimming removed 2 bases at V and 1 base at J, with 9 bases between. Genomic DNA belonging to each subset was distributed in equal measure over several immunoSEQ plates. Study processing details: Filtering of immunoSEQ junctional sequences could not match full-length read filtering. Method: immunoSEQ multiplex PCR; TCRdb's copy keeps in-frame clones and lacks some. That table supplies the V and J calls and clone size; D and trimming were determined from the DNA. The repertoire holds about 510,000 clones, with 75% to 80% as singletons.

This TCR derives from a woman aged 40 to 50 in good health. Some clones in this sample may be carry-over from other donors' samples. Sequencing was performed on PBMCs. The J gene is TRBJ2-7, the V gene TRBV18; D is perhaps TRBD1 or TRBD2 (5 bases each). In DNA form, the CDR3 reads TGTGCCAGCTCACCATTCAGGGAGTCCTACGAGCAGTACTTC. It is translated as CASSPFRESYEQYF.